What follows are 18 T cell receptor beta chains derived from one specimen sequenced in a study of cytomegalovirus exposure and HLA in healthy donors. The study ran its PCR with 60 Vbeta and 13 Jbeta primers. Data came from immunoSEQ multiplex PCR; TCRdb stores just in-frame clones and leaves some out. The table lists 160,000 or so clones, 80% of them singletons. Specimen: PBMCs. Source of these receptors: a young man in good health and CMV-seronegative.

In this sample, this clone turned up once. The chain is built from TRBV5-1 and TRBJ2-3; D possibly corresponds to TRBD2 (5 bases). This CDR3 is built from 15 residues. The germline V gene encodes CDR1 SGHRS and CDR2 YFSETQ. Trimming stripped 1 base from V and 5 bases from J, with 14 bases between. CDR3 loop: CASSLWWEKQDTQYF. The DNA for the CDR3 is TGCGCCAGCAGCTTGTGGTGGGAGAAACAAGATACGCAGTATTTT.

The chain is built from TRBV30 and TRBJ2-2; tentatively, D is TRBD2 (6 bases). The CDR3 totals 15 residues. Germline V gives CDR1 GTSNPN, CDR2 SVGIG (reference sequence). V was pared by 1 base and J by 5 bases, with 14 bases between. For the CDR3, the DNA is TGTGCCTGGAGTGGGGAAGGACTAATGACCGGGGAGCTGTTTTTT. Translating gives CAWSGEGLMTGELFF. The complete variable domain, with remaining parts taken from reference TRBV30 and TRBJ2-2, reads SQTIHQWPATLVQPVGSPLSLECTVEGTSNPNLYWYRQAAGRGLQLLFYSVGIGQISSEVPQNLSASRPQDRQFILSSKKLLLSDSGFYLCAWSGEGLMTGELFFGEGSRLTVL.

The chain combines TRBV9 with TRBJ2-3; tentatively, D is TRBD2 (6 bases). The CDR3 loop spans 16 amino acids. Germline V CDR1 and CDR2: SGDLS, YYNGEE. Trimming shortened V by 4 bases and J by 3 bases, and 18 bases separated the two germline ends. The CDR3 DNA follows: TGTGCCAGCAGCCCTCCCCTAGCGACTGGGACAGATACGCAGTATTTT. Translation gives CASSPPLATGTDTQYF.

The chain couples TRBV27 to TRBJ2-1; D gene ambiguous. The germline CDR1 and CDR2 sequences are MNHEY and SMNVEV (reference sequence). Trimming pared 3 bases from V and 6 bases from J, leaving 12 bases between. The CDR3 consists of 14 residues. The CDR3 spells CASSFPGPFNEQFF. DNA of the CDR3: TGTGCCAGCAGTTTTCCAGGTCCCTTCAATGAGCAGTTCTTC.

The V call is TRBV25-1, the J call TRBJ1-1, with D perhaps TRBD1 (6 bases). The ends were cut back, 6 bases at V and 0 bases at J, with 14 bases in the middle. The CDR3 loop spans 15 amino acids. Germline lookup yields CDR1 MGHDK and CDR2 SYGVNS. The CDR3 sequence is CASRPGTSLNTEAFF. The CDR3 nucleotides read TGTGCCAGCAGACCCGGGACATCCCTGAACACTGAAGCTTTCTTT.

The chain uses TRBV5-1 and TRBJ2-2; 9 nucleotides agree with TRBD1. V lost 4 bases and J lost 4; bases outside the gene matches: 11. Germline V lookup: CDR1 SGHRS, CDR2 YFSETQ. CDR3 size: 17 residues. Here the CDR3 reads CASSQGQGNSGTGELFF. CDR3 nucleotides: TGCGCCAGCAGCCAGGGACAGGGTAATTCGGGCACCGGGGAGCTGTTTTTT.

The chain links TRBV9 to TRBJ1-1; 9 nucleotides agree with TRBD1. Germline-derived CDR1 and CDR2 are SGDLS and YYNGEE. The CDR3 is 14 residues long. V shed 4 bases, J shed 5 bases, and the junction held 6 bases outside the gene matches. The CDR3 loop is CASSPGTGRTEAFF. In DNA, the CDR3 is TGTGCCAGCAGCCCGGGGACAGGGCGGACTGAAGCTTTCTTT.

The V gene is TRBV10-2, the J gene TRBJ1-6, with TRBD1 as a possible D gene (5 bases). The CDR3 totals 14 residues. Trimming removed 4 bases at V and 5 bases at J, with 9 bases between. The V gene's germline CDR1 is WSHSY and CDR2 SAAADI. CDR3 residues: CASSAGTNNSPLHF. CDR3 bases: TGCGCCAGCAGTGCCGGGACTAATAATTCACCCCTCCACTTT.

The chain employs TRBV13 and TRBJ1-1; a possible D gene is TRBD1 (6 bases). Looked up from germline, CDR1 is PRHDT and CDR2 is FYEKMQ (reference sequence). This CDR3 is 15 amino acids long. The ends were cut back, 4 bases at V and 1 base at J, with 13 bases in the middle. The CDR3 bases are TGTGCCAGCAGCTCATCACCGGGACAGAACACTGAAGCTTTCTTT. Translation: CASSSSPGQNTEAFF. Based on the CDR3 plus reference TRBV13 and TRBJ1-1, the full variable domain is AAGVIQSPRHLIKEKRETATLKCYPIPRHDTVYWYQQGPGQDPQFLISFYEKMQSDKGSIPDRFSAQQFSDYHSELNMSSLELGDSALYFCASSSSPGQNTEAFFGQGTRLTVV.

The chain joins TRBV28 to TRBJ2-2; TRBD2 aligns across 7 bases. In germline, CDR1 is MDHEN, CDR2 SYDVKM. The CDR3 is 14 amino acids. V lost 10 bases to trimming and J lost 0 bases; unmatched junction nucleotides: 5. CDR3 coding DNA: TGTGCCATCTCGGGAGGCGCGAACACCGGGGAGCTGTTTTTT. This codes for CAISGGANTGELFF.

V usage is TRBV14 and J usage is TRBJ2-1; 10 bases line up with TRBD2. J gave up 6 bases and V 3 bases, and 8 bases lay outside the gene matches. Germline CDR1 reads SGHDN; CDR2 reads FVKESK. This CDR3 is 16 amino acids long. The CDR3 sequence: CASSHRSSGSFNEQFF. CDR3 in DNA: TGTGCCAGCAGCCATAGATCTAGCGGGAGCTTCAATGAGCAGTTCTTC.

CDR3 nucleotide sequence: TGTGCCAGCAGCTTGAGGACAGGGGGCTTCGACGAGCAGTACTTC. This codes for CASSLRTGGFDEQYF. V usage is TRBV7-2 and J usage is TRBJ2-7; 11 bases are a match to TRBD1. The CDR3 sequence is 15 residues long. V lost 3 bases and J lost 5; bases outside the gene matches: 6. Germline V CDR1 and CDR2: SGHTA, FQGNSA.

This clone showed up just a few times. One end of the junction varies from germline; a read error may be responsible. The chain employs TRBV7-9 and TRBJ2-7, with 8 bases lining up with TRBD2. CDR3 length: 14 residues. Germline CDR1 and CDR2: SEHNR and FQNEAQ (reference sequence). In nucleotides, the CDR3 is TGTTCCAGCAGCTTAGTAGCGGGGCCCCACGAGCAGTACTTC. Its protein is CSSSLVAGPHEQYF.

This chain links TRBV7-9 with TRBJ1-2; 9 bases fit TRBD1. This CDR3 is 15 amino acids long. V dropped 5 bases and J dropped 6; count of bases not matched to a gene: 10. Germline V gene sequence: CDR1 SEHNR, CDR2 FQNEAQ (reference sequence). The CDR3 DNA is TGTGCCAGCAGCAAGCGGACAGGGGCGGACGATGGCTACACCTTC. Translating gives CASSKRTGADDGYTF. The complete variable domain, with remaining parts taken from reference TRBV7-9 and TRBJ1-2, reads DTGVSQNPRHKITKRGQNVTFRCDPISEHNRLYWYRQTLGQGPEFLTYFQNEAQLEKSRLLSDRFSAERPKGSFSTLEIQRTEQGDSAMYLCASSKRTGADDGYTFGSGTRLTVV.

The V call is TRBV6-6, the J call TRBJ2-1; TRBD1 agrees at 9 bases. This CDR3 has 13 amino acids. Germline-derived CDR1 and CDR2 are MNHNY and SVGAGI (reference sequence). After removal of 8 bases from V and 7 bases from J, the junction contained 6 bases not matched to a gene. The CDR3 loop reads CASRSGTGNEQFF. Here the CDR3 DNA reads TGTGCCAGCCGGAGCGGGACAGGGAATGAGCAGTTCTTC.

V is TRBV6-6 and J is TRBJ2-1; D may be TRBD1 (5 bases). Between the trimmed V and J ends, which lost 0 bases and 14 bases, there was a span of 14 bases. The germline gives CDR1 MNHNY, CDR2 SVGAGI (reference sequence). This CDR3 is 13 amino acids long. The CDR3 DNA is TGTGCCAGCAGTTACTCGAGAGCCCAAGGGGAGTTCTTC. This sequence encodes CASSYSRAQGEFF.

The rearrangement uses TRBV7-3 and TRBJ1-1; tentatively, D is TRBD1 (5 bases). CDR3 length equals 13 residues. Trimming took off 5 bases at V and 3 bases at J, with 10 bases between the two ends. Per the germline V gene, CDR1 is SGHTA and CDR2 is FQGTGA. The CDR3 is CASSVGVDTEAFF. CDR3 sequence (DNA): TGTGCCAGCAGCGTAGGGGTCGACACTGAAGCTTTCTTT.

In this sample, this clone turned up a few times. The V call is TRBV29-1, the J call TRBJ1-2; D call uncertain. The germline V and J ends were trimmed by 3 bases and 8 bases, with 7 bases remaining between them. The CDR3 length is 10 residues. The germline gives CDR1 SQVTM, CDR2 ANQGSEA. The CDR3 here is CSVESIGYTF. The CDR3 DNA follows: TGCAGCGTTGAGTCCATCGGCTACACCTTC.